These 5 T cell receptor beta chains originate from one sample sequenced in a study of T cell repertoires in cytomegalovirus infection. TCRdb ran MiXCR on the reads and lists one entry per CDR3 protein. In the table there are more than 250,000 distinct CDR3 sequences, roughly 13% of which are singletons. Sequencing was performed on PBMCs. The receptor set was obtained from a human donor in good health (CMV status not recorded). Some clones in this sample may be carry-over from other donors' samples.

The V gene is TRBV29-1, the J gene TRBJ1-5, with 9 bases matching TRBD1. Trimming took 4 bases from V and 7 from J; bases not matched to a gene: 5. Per the germline V gene, CDR1 is SQVTM and CDR2 is ANQGSEA. There are 13 residues in the CDR3. The CDR3 loop reads CSVATGGRQPQHF. The CDR3 region has the DNA TGCAGCGTTGCGACAGGGGGTCGCCAGCCCCAGCATTTT.

This clonotype was detected many times. The rearrangement joins TRBV6-1 to TRBJ2-1; perhaps TRBD1 as D (5 bases). CDR3 size: 12 residues. Germline values: CDR1 MNHNS, CDR2 SASEGT. V was clipped by 6 bases and J by 8 bases, with 11 bases between them. The CDR3 sequence is CASRSTGDEQFF. For the CDR3, the DNA is TGTGCCAGCAGGTCCACAGGCGATGAGCAGTTCTTC.

In its sample, this clonotype was seen many times. V is TRBV7-2 and J is TRBJ2-3; D possibly corresponds to TRBD2 (6 bases). CDR1 is SGHTA and CDR2 is FQGNSA in the germline V gene. There are 13 residues in the CDR3. The V and J ends lost 5 bases and 4 bases respectively, with 10 bases between them. CDR3 residues: CASSTGLPDTQYF. CDR3 coding DNA: TGTGCCAGCAGCACGGGACTGCCAGATACGCAGTATTTT.

This clonotype showed up just a few times. The chain employs TRBV2 and TRBJ2-5; D is uncertain. The CDR3 contains 13 residues. V lost 2 bases and J lost 5, with 9 bases in between. CDR1 and CDR2 (germline): SNHLY, FYNNEI. Here the CDR3 reads CASSEIGPETQYF. The CDR3 region has the DNA TGTGCCAGCAGTGAAATAGGGCCGGAGACCCAGTACTTC.

This clonotype was found many times. This chain links TRBV19 with TRBJ2-5; 7 bases map to TRBD2. The length of the CDR3 is 13 residues. V trimming: 4 bases; J trimming: 1 base; junction bases outside the gene matches: 0. Germline assignment: CDR1 LNHDA and CDR2 SQIVND (reference sequence). DNA of the CDR3: TGTGCCAGTAGTAGACTAGCCCAAGAGACCCAGTACTTC. It is translated as CASSRLAQETQYF.